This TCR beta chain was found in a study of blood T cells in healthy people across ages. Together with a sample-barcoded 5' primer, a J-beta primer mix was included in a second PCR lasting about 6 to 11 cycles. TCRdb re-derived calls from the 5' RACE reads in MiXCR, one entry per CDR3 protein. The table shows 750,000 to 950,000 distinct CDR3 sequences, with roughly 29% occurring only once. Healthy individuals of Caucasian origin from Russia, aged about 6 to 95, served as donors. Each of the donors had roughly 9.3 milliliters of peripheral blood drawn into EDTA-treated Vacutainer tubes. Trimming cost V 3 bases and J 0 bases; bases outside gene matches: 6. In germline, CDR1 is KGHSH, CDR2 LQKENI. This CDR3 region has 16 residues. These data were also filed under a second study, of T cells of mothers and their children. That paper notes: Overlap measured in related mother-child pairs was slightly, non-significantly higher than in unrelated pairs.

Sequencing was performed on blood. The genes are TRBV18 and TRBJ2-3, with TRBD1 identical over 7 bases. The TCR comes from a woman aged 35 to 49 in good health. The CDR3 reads CASSPTTGRSTDTQYF. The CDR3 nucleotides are TGTGCCAGCTCACCGACGACAGGGCGAAGCACAGATACGCAGTATTTT. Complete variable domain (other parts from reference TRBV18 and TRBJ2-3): NAGVMQNPRHLVRRRGQEARLRCSPMKGHSHVYWYRQLPEEGLKFMVYLQKENIIDESGMPKERFSAEFPKEGPSILRIQQVVRGDSAAYFCASSPTTGRSTDTQYFGPGTRLTVL.